A single sample gave rise to the 5 T cell receptor beta chains below, sequenced in a study of human T cells and chemical hapten exposure. TCRdb itself ran the RACE reads through MiXCR, one entry per CDR3 protein. This table holds some 190,000 distinct CDR3 sequences, approximately 20% found once. The time point here: patch test 1, 2 weeks after DPC sensitization. Treatment described: therapeutic diphenylcyclopropenone sensitization with weekly scalp DPC. The material was whole blood, obtained in connection with sensitization to the hapten diphenylcyclopropenone (DPC). These receptor sequences come from a woman aged 45-59 years with alopecia areata. Some clones in this sample may be carry-over from other donors' samples.

J is TRBJ2-3 and V is TRBV20-1, with 13 bases lining up with TRBD2. The CDR3 runs to 19 residues. Trimming at V came to 6 bases and at J to 6 bases, leaving 21 bases not matched to a gene. CDR1 is DFQATT, CDR2 SNEGSKA, per germline (reference sequence). As DNA, the CDR3 is TGCAGTGCCTCGAGTTTAGGACTAGCGGGAGAAACACGGAGGGATACGCAGTATTTT. Residues: CSASSLGLAGETRRDTQYF.

This clonotype is a singleton in its sample. This sequence joins TRBV6-5 and TRBJ2-1, with unresolved D. The CDR3 is 14 residues long. The germline V and J ends were trimmed by 2 bases and 8 bases, with 13 bases remaining between them. CDR1 is MNHEY, CDR2 SVGAGI, per germline. In DNA, the CDR3 is TGTGCCAGCAGTTACGCTACCAGAGCCCATGAGCAGTTCTTC. It codes for CASSYATRAHEQFF.

The chain carries TRBV20-1 and TRBJ2-3; 7 bases map to TRBD2. Trimming took 5 bases from V and 1 from J; bases not matched to a gene: 3. The CDR3 is 13 amino acids. Germline values: CDR1 DFQATT, CDR2 SNEGSKA (reference sequence). The CDR3 nucleotides read TGCAGTGCTGCGGGACTACGCACAGATACGCAGTATTTT. It is translated as CSAAGLRTDTQYF.

The CDR3 DNA reads as TGTGCCAGCAGCTTCGGGACACAAGAGACCCAGTACTTC. Translation: CASSFGTQETQYF. V usage is TRBV7-2 and J usage is TRBJ2-5; D perhaps matches TRBD1 (6 bases). Germline lookup yields CDR1 SGHTA and CDR2 FQGNSA. V was cut by 3 bases and J by 2 bases, with 7 bases left in between. There are 13 residues in the CDR3.

The chain is built from TRBV20-1 and TRBJ1-2; 7 nucleotides align to TRBD1. This CDR3 is built from 16 residues. V trimming: 6 bases; J trimming: 4 bases; junction bases outside the gene matches: 17. The germline CDR1 and CDR2 sequences are DFQATT and SNEGSKA (reference sequence). The CDR3 DNA reads as TGCAGTGCCGCCCCCGGGGGAGGGGGCTCAGTCTATGGCTACACCTTC. Translated, it gives CSAAPGGGGSVYGYTF.